A selection of T cell receptor beta chains follows, all from one sample in a study of regulatory T cells in long-lasting Graves disease. Each CDR3 protein gets one entry after TCRdb re-called the multiplex PCR reads with MiXCR. The sample has 450,000 to 650,000 distinct CDR3 sequences, 15% to 20% seen once; the top ten hold around a quarter. Separately, the same data were catalogued under a study of T cells in Graves' hyperthyroidism and ophthalmopathy.

Sequences were derived from peripheral blood mononuclear cells (PBMCs), sampled at new diagnosis, from a patient treated with antithyroid drugs. The receptors were sampled from a middle-aged woman with Graves disease. Each CDR3 is given with its conserved first and last residue.

>TRBJ1-6|TRBV7-8
CASSLRDRNSPLHF
>TRBJ2-1|TRBV20-1
CSAISGGSYNEQFF
>TRBJ2-7|TRBV2
CVSSEEGEQYF
>TRBJ1-3|TRBV30
CAWSQLPGQGRNTIYF
>TRBJ1-1|TRBV2
CASSDPRGGLANTEAFF
>TRBJ1-4|TRBV11-2
CASSPAVGGDEKLFF
>TRBJ1-6|TRBV18
CASSRGPLGYSPLHF
>TRBJ2-1|TRBV19
CASSIDGQGPYNEQFF
>TRBJ1-1|TRBV29-1
CSATGPAGNTEAFF
>TRBJ2-5|TRBV6-4
CASSYSRGQEETQYF
>TRBJ1-1|TRBV11-2
CASSQFGGGNTEAFF
>TRBJ1-1|TRBV5-1
CASRWGTPAPTEAFF
>TRBJ2-3|TRBV10-3
CAISESSLSRYF
>TRBJ2-2|TRBV5-6
CASSYGVTNTGELFF
>TRBJ1-3|TRBV30
CAWIVGNTIYF
>TRBJ2-7|TRBV19
CASSIEVTVAYEQYF
>TRBJ2-7|TRBV11-2
CASSLVGTQQYF
>TRBJ2-5|TRBV6-1
CASIWDRGAVETQYF
>TRBJ1-1|TRBV3-1
CASSLLDRAGNTEAFF
>TRBJ2-2|TRBV9
CASSGPGQTITGELFF
>TRBJ1-1|TRBV12-3/TRBV12-4
CASSAPPGTEAFF
>TRBJ2-7|TRBV12-3/TRBV12-4
CASSPRQGANEQYF
>TRBJ1-4|TRBV5-6
CASSQGDRRDEKLFF